The 18 T cell receptor beta chains below all came from one sample that was sequenced in a study of OX40 agonist ivuxolimab in advanced cancers. Library method: the immunoSEQ multiplex PCR assay. TCRdb obtained this table from immuneACCESS and retained in-frame rearrangements with V and J assigned. These tables miss some clones; where compared with another copy, unresolved V genes account for less than half of the shortfall, and the remainder is unexplained. Counted in this sample were about 99,000 clones; roughly 94% of them appeared once. Together, the top ten hold less than 0.2% of the sample. The sample was CD4+ or CD8+ T cells sorted from blood, taken in a trial of the OX40 agonist ivuxolimab. These TCRs come from an adult with an advanced solid tumor such as melanoma, head and neck, liver or kidney cancer.

This chain joins TRBV28 and TRBJ2-7; tentatively, D is TRBD2 (7 bases). The CDR3 is 15 residues long. V lost 3 bases to trimming and J lost 2 bases, with 14 bases between them. Germline V gene lookup returns CDR1 MDHEN and CDR2 SYDVKM. The CDR3 bases are TGTGCCAGCAGTTTGGGCGGGGGCCTTGCCTACGAGCAGTACTTC. It specifies CASSLGGGLAYEQYF. Full variable domain (missing parts from reference TRBV28 and TRBJ2-7): DVKVTQSSRYLVKRTGEKVFLECVQDMDHENMFWYRQDPGLGLRLIYFSYDVKMKEKGDIPEGYSVSREKKERFSLILESASTNQTSMYLCASSLGGGLAYEQYFGPGTRLTVT.

The chain recombines TRBV28 with TRBJ2-5; D gene uncertain. Germline-derived CDR1 and CDR2 are MDHEN and SYDVKM. The V gene lost 5 bases and the J gene lost 0 bases, with 10 bases spanning the gap. The CDR3 is 14 amino acids. This CDR3 reads CASSPQVYQETQYF. The CDR3 nucleotides are TGTGCCAGCAGTCCCCAGGTTTACCAAGAGACCCAGTACTTC.

This clone was detected once. The rearrangement uses TRBV7-9 and TRBJ1-4; the match to TRBD1 covers 9 bases. CDR1 and CDR2 (germline): SEHNR, FQNEAQ (reference sequence). V lost 4 bases, J lost 2 bases, and 11 bases stayed unmatched. This CDR3 spans 18 amino acids. In nucleotides, the CDR3 is TGTGCCAGCAGCTCGACCCGGGACAGGGTCCACACTAATGAAAAACTGTTTTTT. It codes for CASSSTRDRVHTNEKLFF.

V gene TRBV4-2 combines with J gene TRBJ1-5, with D possibly being TRBD1 (5 bases). This CDR3 region has 16 residues. The ends were cut back, 1 base at V and 4 bases at J, with 14 bases in the middle. CDR1 LGHNA and CDR2 YNFKEQ come from the germline V gene. CDR3 nucleotide sequence: TGTGCCAGCAGCCAAGGGGGCGGCGCCCGGAATCAGCCCCAGCATTTT. Translated, it gives CASSQGGGARNQPQHF.

V is TRBV27 and J is TRBJ1-6, with D unresolved. This CDR3 comprises 15 residues. The ends were cut back, 6 bases at V and 4 bases at J, with 13 bases in the middle. Germline CDR1 MNHEY, CDR2 SMNVEV (reference sequence). CDR3 sequence (DNA): TGTGCCAGCAGGCGAGACACCTTGTATAATTCACCCCTCCACTTT. Amino acid sequence: CASRRDTLYNSPLHF.

The V gene is TRBV4-2, the J gene TRBJ1-4, with a tentative D call TRBD1 (5 bases). The CDR3 sequence is 18 residues long. CDR1 LGHNA and CDR2 YNFKEQ come from the germline V gene. V lost 1 base to trimming and J lost 3 bases, with 18 bases between them. The CDR3 reads CASSQALVPGTANEKLFF. In DNA, the CDR3 is TGTGCCAGCAGCCAAGCTTTGGTCCCAGGGACCGCTAATGAAAAACTGTTTTTT.

This rearrangement joins TRBV11-2 to TRBJ2-1, with D perhaps TRBD2 (6 bases). From germline, CDR1 is SGHAT and CDR2 FQNNGV. The CDR3 has 16 amino acids. Between the trimmed V and J ends, which lost 5 bases and 3 bases, there was a span of 17 bases. CDR3 nucleotide sequence: TGTGCCAGCAGCGCATCATTCCGGGACTTCTACAATGAGCAGTTCTTC. It specifies CASSASFRDFYNEQFF.

This chain connects TRBV4-2 to TRBJ1-2; no clear D. Trimming took off 0 bases at V and 8 bases at J, with 13 bases between the two ends. The V gene's germline CDR1 is LGHNA and CDR2 YNFKEQ. The CDR3 has 14 residues. The DNA for the CDR3 is TGTGCCAGCAGCCAAGATAGCGGGTGGAGGGGCTACACCTTC. Its protein is CASSQDSGWRGYTF.

This chain connects TRBV27 to TRBJ1-1, with no clear D. Trimming took 5 bases from V and 0 from J, leaving 10 bases between them. Germline V gene data show CDR1 as MNHEY and CDR2 as SMNVEV (reference sequence). This CDR3 is built from 14 residues. The CDR3 coding sequence is TGTGCCAGCAGTAGTCGGCAGATGAACACTGAAGCTTTCTTT. Translated, it gives CASSSRQMNTEAFF.

This rearrangement joins TRBV18 to TRBJ1-1; D is possibly TRBD1 (6 bases). V was cut by 0 bases and J by 6 bases, with 17 bases left in between. The CDR3 extends over 16 amino acids. The V gene's germline CDR1 is KGHSH and CDR2 LQKENI. The CDR3 DNA sequence: TGTGCCAGCTCACCACCCGGGGGGGGCGTTTACCCTGAAGCTTTCTTT. It codes for CASSPPGGGVYPEAFF.

The chain uses TRBV5-8 and TRBJ1-5; D not resolved. CDR3 length equals 13 residues. Trimming stripped 4 bases from V and 5 bases from J, with 10 bases between. Germline CDR1 is SGHTS and CDR2 is YDEGEE. The CDR3 reads CASSTRRDQPQHF. The DNA for the CDR3 is TGTGCCAGCAGCACAAGACGAGATCAGCCCCAGCATTTT.

V is TRBV5-4 and J is TRBJ1-2; 9 bases align to TRBD1. CDR1 is SGHNT and CDR2 is YYREEE in the germline V gene (reference sequence). The CDR3 sequence is 14 residues long. V dropped 4 bases and J dropped 7; count of bases not matched to a gene: 8. The CDR3 loop reads CASSLRQGVRGYTF. For the CDR3, the DNA is TGTGCCAGCAGCCTGAGACAGGGGGTGCGTGGCTACACCTTC. The variable domain in full, completed from reference TRBV5-4 and TRBJ1-2, reads ETGVTQSPTHLIKTRGQQVTLRCSSQSGHNTVSWYQQALGQGPQFIFQYYREEENGRGNFPPRFSGLQFPNYSSELNVNALELDDSALYLCASSLRQGVRGYTFGSGTRLTVV.

V gene TRBV10-2 combines with J gene TRBJ1-4; TRBD1 is a possible D gene (5 bases). The CDR3 has 12 residues. Germline CDR1 reads WSHSY; CDR2 reads SAAADI. Between the trimmed V and J ends, which lost 10 bases and 2 bases, there was a span of 8 bases. CDR3 in DNA: TGCGCCACCTGGGGCACTAATGAAAAACTGTTTTTT. This translates into CATWGTNEKLFF.

The V call is TRBV2, the J call TRBJ2-6; D is possibly TRBD1 (6 bases). V lost 11 bases to trimming and J lost 0 bases, with 11 bases between them. This CDR3 comprises 14 residues. Per germline, CDR1 SNHLY and CDR2 FYNNEI. This CDR3 reads CAGNRDSGANVLTF. CDR3 coding DNA: TGTGCCGGCAACAGGGACTCTGGGGCCAACGTCCTGACTTTC. The full variable domain, rest sourced from reference TRBV2 and TRBJ2-6, is EPEVTQTPSHQVTQMGQEVILRCVPISNHLYFYWYRQILGQKVEFLVSFYNNEISEKSEIFDDQFSVERPDGSNFTLKIRSTKLEDSAMYFCAGNRDSGANVLTFGAGSRLTVL.

The chain links TRBV4-1 to TRBJ2-7; 7 nucleotides align to TRBD1. Per the germline V gene, CDR1 is MGHRA and CDR2 is YSYEKL. V lost 4 bases, J lost 1 base, and 4 bases stayed unmatched. There are 14 residues in the CDR3. In DNA, the CDR3 is TGCGCCAGCAGCCCTCGGGACAGATCCTACGAGCAGTACTTC. Translated, it gives CASSPRDRSYEQYF.

The chain uses TRBV5-4 and TRBJ2-1, with 9 bases matching TRBD1. V lost 0 bases and J lost 9; bases outside the gene matches: 10. CDR1 is SGHNT and CDR2 is YYREEE in the germline V gene (reference sequence). The CDR3 sequence is 16 residues long. Here the CDR3 DNA reads TGTGCCAGCAGCTTGGTTGGGACAGGGTTTCGAGGTGAGCAGTTCTTC. Its protein product is CASSLVGTGFRGEQFF. The full variable domain, with the rest looked up from reference TRBV5-4 and TRBJ2-1, is ETGVTQSPTHLIKTRGQQVTLRCSSQSGHNTVSWYQQALGQGPQFIFQYYREEENGRGNFPPRFSGLQFPNYSSELNVNALELDDSALYLCASSLVGTGFRGEQFFGPGTRLTVL.

This sequence joins TRBV11-1 and TRBJ1-2; weak D call: TRBD1 (5 bases). Trimming left V 5 bases short and J 4 bases short, with 11 bases between. CDR1 and CDR2 (germline): SGHAT, FQDESV (reference sequence). The CDR3 consists of 13 residues. This chain's CDR3 is CASSRDGGYGYTF. The CDR3 DNA reads as TGTGCCAGCAGCCGGGACGGCGGCTATGGCTACACCTTC.

As regards this clone: One end of the junction does not line up with germline, which may come from a read error. The chain employs TRBV19 and TRBJ1-5, with a tentative D call TRBD1 (6 bases). The CDR3 covers 16 residues. Germline V gives CDR1 LNHDA, CDR2 SQIVND (reference sequence). CDR3 region: CASSMAGAINNRPQHF. The DNA of the CDR3 is TGTGCCAGTAGTATGGCAGGGGCGATAAACAATCGGCCCCAGCATTTT.